These 4 T cell receptor beta chains originate from one sample sequenced in a study of shared clonotypes between healthy human individuals. Repertoires were generated with immunoSEQ multiplex PCR, while TCRdb's copy carries only in-frame clones and drops some. The table includes millions of clones, approximately 94% detected once. Material for sequencing was naive CD4+ T cells sorted from blood. The subset denotes: CD45RA+ positively selected. The receptors were gathered from a man between 18 and 29 years old in good health.

The J gene is TRBJ2-3, the V gene TRBV5-1, with D unresolved. The V end lost 3 bases, the J end lost 2 bases, and 13 bases lay between the germline ends. CDR3 size: 15 residues. CDR1 SGHRS and CDR2 YFSETQ come from the germline V gene. The CDR3 DNA follows: TGCGCCAGCAGCTCGCTCGGCTCGGACACAGATACGCAGTATTTT. Protein sequence: CASSSLGSDTDTQYF.

The J gene is TRBJ2-1, the V gene TRBV11-3; no clear D gene. The CDR3 length is 13 residues. The germline V gene has CDR1 SGHNT and CDR2 YENEEA. Trimming shortened V by 1 base and J by 5 bases, and 6 bases separated the two germline ends. The chain's CDR3 is CASSLGRNNEQFF. The CDR3 DNA follows: TGTGCCAGCAGCTTAGGGAGAAACAATGAGCAGTTCTTC.

The gene calls are TRBV5-1 and TRBJ1-4; D uncertain. Germline CDR1 SGHRS, CDR2 YFSETQ. Trimming shortened V by 0 bases and J by 0 bases, and 9 bases separated the two germline ends. The CDR3 has 16 residues. As DNA, the CDR3 is TGCGCCAGCAGCTTGGACAGACTCGCAACTAATGAAAAACTGTTTTTT. It encodes CASSLDRLATNEKLFF.

This clone was seen just once. The CDR3 is CASSFRGGEYSNQPQHF. Written as DNA, the CDR3 is TGTGCCAGCAGTTTCCGGGGCGGGGAATATAGCAATCAGCCCCAGCATTTT. The V gene is TRBV28, the J gene TRBJ1-5, with D tentatively TRBD1 (5 bases). CDR3 size: 17 residues. Between the trimmed V and J ends, which lost 3 bases and 0 bases, there was a span of 15 bases. Germline-derived CDR1 and CDR2 are MDHEN and SYDVKM. Full variable domain (remainder filled in from reference TRBV28 and TRBJ1-5): DVKVTQSSRYLVKRTGEKVFLECVQDMDHENMFWYRQDPGLGLRLIYFSYDVKMKEKGDIPEGYSVSREKKERFSLILESASTNQTSMYLCASSFRGGEYSNQPQHFGDGTRLSIL.